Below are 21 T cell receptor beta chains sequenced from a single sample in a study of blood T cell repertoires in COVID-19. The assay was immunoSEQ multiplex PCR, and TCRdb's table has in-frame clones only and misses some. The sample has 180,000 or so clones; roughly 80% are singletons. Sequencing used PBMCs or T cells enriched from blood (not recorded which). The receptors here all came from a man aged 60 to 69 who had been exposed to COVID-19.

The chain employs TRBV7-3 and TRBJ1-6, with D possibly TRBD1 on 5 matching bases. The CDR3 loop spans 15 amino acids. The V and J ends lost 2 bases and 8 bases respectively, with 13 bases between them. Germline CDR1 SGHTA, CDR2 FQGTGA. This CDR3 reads CASSLAGSGDSPLHF. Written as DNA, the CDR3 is TGTGCCAGCAGCTTAGCGGGGTCGGGGGATTCACCCCTCCACTTT.

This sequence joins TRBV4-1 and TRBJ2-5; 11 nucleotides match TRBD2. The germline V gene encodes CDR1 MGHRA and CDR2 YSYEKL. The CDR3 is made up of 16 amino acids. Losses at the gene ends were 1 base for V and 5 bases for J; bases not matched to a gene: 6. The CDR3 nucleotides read TGCGCCAGCAGCCAAGCCCTAGCGGGAGGTTGGGAGACCCAGTACTTC. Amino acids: CASSQALAGGWETQYF.

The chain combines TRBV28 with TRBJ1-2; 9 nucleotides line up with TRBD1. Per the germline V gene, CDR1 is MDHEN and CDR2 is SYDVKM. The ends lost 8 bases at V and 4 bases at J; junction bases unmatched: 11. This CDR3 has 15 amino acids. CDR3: CASHLGGQGGYGYTF. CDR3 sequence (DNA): TGTGCCAGCCACTTAGGGGGACAGGGCGGCTATGGCTACACCTTC.

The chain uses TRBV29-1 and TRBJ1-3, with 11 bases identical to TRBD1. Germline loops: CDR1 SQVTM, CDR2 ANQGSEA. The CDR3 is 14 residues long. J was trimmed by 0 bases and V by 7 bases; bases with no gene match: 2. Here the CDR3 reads CSAGQGDSGNTIYF. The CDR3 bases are TGCAGCGCGGGACAGGGGGACTCTGGAAACACCATATATTTT. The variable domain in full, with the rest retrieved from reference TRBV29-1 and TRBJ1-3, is SAVISQKPSRDICQRGTSLTIQCQVDSQVTMMFWYRQQPGQSLTLIATANQGSEATYESGFVIDKFPISRPNLTFSTLTVSNMSPEDSSIYLCSAGQGDSGNTIYFGEGSWLTVV.

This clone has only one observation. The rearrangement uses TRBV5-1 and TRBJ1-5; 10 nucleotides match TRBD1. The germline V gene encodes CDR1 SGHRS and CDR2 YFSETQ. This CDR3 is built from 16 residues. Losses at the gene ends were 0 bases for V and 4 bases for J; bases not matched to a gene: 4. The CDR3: CASSLDGQGGNQPQHF. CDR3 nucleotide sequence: TGCGCCAGCAGCTTGGATGGACAGGGGGGAAATCAGCCCCAGCATTTT. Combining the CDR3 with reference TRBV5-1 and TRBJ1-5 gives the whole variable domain KAGVTQTPRYLIKTRGQQVTLSCSPISGHRSVSWYQQTPGQGLQFLFEYFSETQRNKGNFPGRFSGRQFSNSRSEMNVSTLELGDSALYLCASSLDGQGGNQPQHFGDGTRLSIL.

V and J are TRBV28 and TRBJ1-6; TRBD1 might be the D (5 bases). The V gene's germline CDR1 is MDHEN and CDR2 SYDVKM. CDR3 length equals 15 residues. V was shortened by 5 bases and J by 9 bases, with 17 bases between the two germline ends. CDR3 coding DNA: TGTGCCAGCAGTAAAAGGGGCAGGGTCGGTTCACCCCTCCACTTT. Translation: CASSKRGRVGSPLHF. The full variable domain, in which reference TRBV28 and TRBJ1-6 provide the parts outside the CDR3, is DVKVTQSSRYLVKRTGEKVFLECVQDMDHENMFWYRQDPGLGLRLIYFSYDVKMKEKGDIPEGYSVSREKKERFSLILESASTNQTSMYLCASSKRGRVGSPLHFGNGTRLTVT.

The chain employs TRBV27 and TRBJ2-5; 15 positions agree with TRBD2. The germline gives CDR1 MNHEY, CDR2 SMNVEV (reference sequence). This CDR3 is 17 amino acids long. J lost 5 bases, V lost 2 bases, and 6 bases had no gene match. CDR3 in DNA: TGTGCCAGCAGTTTAGGACTAGCGGGAGGGGCCCCCGAGACCCAGTACTTC. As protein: CASSLGLAGGAPETQYF.

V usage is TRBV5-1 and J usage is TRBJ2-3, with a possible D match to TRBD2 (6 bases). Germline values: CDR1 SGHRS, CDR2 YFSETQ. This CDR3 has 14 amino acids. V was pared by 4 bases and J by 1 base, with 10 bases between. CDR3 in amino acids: CASSIAERTDTQYF. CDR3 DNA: TGCGCCAGCAGCATAGCGGAACGCACAGATACGCAGTATTTT.

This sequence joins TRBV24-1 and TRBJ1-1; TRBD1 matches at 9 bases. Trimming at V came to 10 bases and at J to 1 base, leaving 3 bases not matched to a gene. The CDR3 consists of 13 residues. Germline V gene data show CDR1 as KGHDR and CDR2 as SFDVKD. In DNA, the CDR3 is TGTGCCACTGTGGACAGGGGGAACACTGAAGCTTTCTTT. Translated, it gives CATVDRGNTEAFF.

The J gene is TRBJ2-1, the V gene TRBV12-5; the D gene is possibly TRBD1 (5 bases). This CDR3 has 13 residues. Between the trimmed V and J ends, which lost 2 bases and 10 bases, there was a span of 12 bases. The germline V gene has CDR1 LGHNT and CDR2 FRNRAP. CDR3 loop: CASGLPQVGEQFF. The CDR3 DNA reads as TGTGCTAGTGGTTTGCCACAGGTCGGGGAGCAGTTCTTC.

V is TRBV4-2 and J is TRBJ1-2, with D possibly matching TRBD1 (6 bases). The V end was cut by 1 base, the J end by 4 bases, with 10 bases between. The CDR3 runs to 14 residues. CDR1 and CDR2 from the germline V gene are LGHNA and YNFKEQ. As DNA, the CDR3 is TGTGCCAGCAGCCAAGTTGACAGGACCTATGGCTACACCTTC. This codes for CASSQVDRTYGYTF.

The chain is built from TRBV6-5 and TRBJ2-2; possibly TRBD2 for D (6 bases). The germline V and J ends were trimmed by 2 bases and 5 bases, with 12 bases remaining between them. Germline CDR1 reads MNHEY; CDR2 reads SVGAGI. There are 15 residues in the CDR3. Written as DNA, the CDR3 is TGTGCCAGCAGTTACGCTAGCGCGGGGACCGGGGAGCTGTTTTTT. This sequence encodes CASSYASAGTGELFF.

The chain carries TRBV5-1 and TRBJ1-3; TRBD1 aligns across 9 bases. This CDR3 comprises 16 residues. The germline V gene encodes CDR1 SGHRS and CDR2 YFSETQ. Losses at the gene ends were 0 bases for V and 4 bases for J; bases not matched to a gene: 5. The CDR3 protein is CASSLAGTGSGNTIYF. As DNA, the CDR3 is TGCGCCAGCAGCTTGGCCGGGACAGGGTCGGGAAACACCATATATTTT.

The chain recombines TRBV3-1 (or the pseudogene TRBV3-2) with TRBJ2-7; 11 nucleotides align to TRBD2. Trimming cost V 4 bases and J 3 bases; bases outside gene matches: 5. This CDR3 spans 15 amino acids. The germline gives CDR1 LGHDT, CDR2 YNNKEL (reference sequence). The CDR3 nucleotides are TGTGCCAGCAGCCGAGGACTAGCGGGTCTCTACGAGCAGTACTTC. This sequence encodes CASSRGLAGLYEQYF.

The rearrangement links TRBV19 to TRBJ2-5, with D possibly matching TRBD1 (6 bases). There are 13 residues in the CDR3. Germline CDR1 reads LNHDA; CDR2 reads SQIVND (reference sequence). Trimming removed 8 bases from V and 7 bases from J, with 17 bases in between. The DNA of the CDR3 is TGTGCCAGTCGGGACACGGTCCCAGGGACCCAGTACTTC. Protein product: CASRDTVPGTQYF.

The CDR3 DNA is TGCGCCAGCAGCTTGGCAGGGGGAGCCGAGACCCAGTACTTC. Encoded protein: CASSLAGGAETQYF. The rearrangement joins TRBV5-1 to TRBJ2-5; 7 nucleotides agree with TRBD1. Germline assignment: CDR1 SGHRS and CDR2 YFSETQ. The V and J ends lost 0 bases and 5 bases, in that order; junction bases with no gene match: 4. The CDR3 consists of 14 residues.

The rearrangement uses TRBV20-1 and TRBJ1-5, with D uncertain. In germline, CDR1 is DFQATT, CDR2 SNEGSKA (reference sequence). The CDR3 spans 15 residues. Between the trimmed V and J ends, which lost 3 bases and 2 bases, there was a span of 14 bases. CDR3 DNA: TGCAGTGCTAGTACTGGTGCCGGGGGCAATCAGCCCCAGCATTTT. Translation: CSASTGAGGNQPQHF.

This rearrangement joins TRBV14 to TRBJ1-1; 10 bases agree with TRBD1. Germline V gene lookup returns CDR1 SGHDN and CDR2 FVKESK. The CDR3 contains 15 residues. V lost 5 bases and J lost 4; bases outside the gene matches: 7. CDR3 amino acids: CASSLRTGGATEAFF. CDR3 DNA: TGTGCCAGCAGCTTACGGACAGGGGGGGCCACTGAAGCTTTCTTT. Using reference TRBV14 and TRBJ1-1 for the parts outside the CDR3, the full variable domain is EAGVTQFPSHSVIEKGQTVTLRCDPISGHDNLYWYRRVMGKEIKFLLHFVKESKQDESGMPNNRFLAERTGGTYSTLKVQPAELEDSGVYFCASSLRTGGATEAFFGQGTRLTVV.

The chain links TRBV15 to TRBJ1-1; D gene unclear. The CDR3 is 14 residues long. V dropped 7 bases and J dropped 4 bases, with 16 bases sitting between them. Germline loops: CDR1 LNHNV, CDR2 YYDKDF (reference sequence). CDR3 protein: CATTSVGYGTEAFF. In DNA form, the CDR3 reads TGTGCCACCACCTCCGTCGGGTATGGCACTGAAGCTTTCTTT.

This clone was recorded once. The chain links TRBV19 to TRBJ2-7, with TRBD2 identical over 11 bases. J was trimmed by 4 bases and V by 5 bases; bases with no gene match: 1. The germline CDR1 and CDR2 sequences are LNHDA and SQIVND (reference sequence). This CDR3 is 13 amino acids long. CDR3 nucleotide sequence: TGTGCCAGTAGTGGGACTAGCGGATACGAGCAGTACTTC. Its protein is CASSGTSGYEQYF.

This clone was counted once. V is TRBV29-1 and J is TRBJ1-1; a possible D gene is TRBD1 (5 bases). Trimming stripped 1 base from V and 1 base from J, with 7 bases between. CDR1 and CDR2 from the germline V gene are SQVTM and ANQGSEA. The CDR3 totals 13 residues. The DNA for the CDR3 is TGCAGCGTTGAAGTCGGACAGAACACTGAAGCTTTCTTT. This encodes CSVEVGQNTEAFF.